The 16 T cell receptor beta chains below all came from one sample that was sequenced in a study of Ad26.COV2.S vaccination and SARS-CoV-2 variants. Treatment given: 19 received Ad26.COV2.S at low or high dose, single or two shots; about 5 received placebo; per-sample allocation not given. Day 63 following the first vaccine or placebo injection was when the samples were taken. The assay was immunoSEQ multiplex PCR, and TCRdb's table has in-frame clones only and misses some. The sample has about 480,000 clones, around 88% seen once. Sequences were derived from peripheral blood, sampled in a trial of Ad26.COV2.S vaccine versus placebo. The receptor source for this set is a person between 18 and 60 years old who received the Ad26.COV2.S COVID-19 vaccine or a placebo.

This chain links TRBV5-1 with TRBJ1-5; possibly TRBD1 for D (5 bases). CDR3 length: 15 residues. Between the trimmed V and J ends, which lost 4 bases and 3 bases, there was a span of 14 bases. Germline V gene data show CDR1 as SGHRS and CDR2 as YFSETQ. The CDR3 DNA reads TGCGCCAGCAGCCAAAGCACAGGTCCCAATCAGCCCCAGCATTTT. Translating gives CASSQSTGPNQPQHF.

There are a few counts of this clone. The same CDR3 is also encoded by other DNA sequences in this sample. V gene TRBV2 combines with J gene TRBJ1-5; 7 bases agree with TRBD1. Germline trimming cut 5 bases from V and 6 bases from J; bases unmatched to any gene: 7. CDR1 SNHLY and CDR2 FYNNEI come from the germline V gene. This CDR3 comprises 14 residues. This CDR3 reads CASSSRDRVQPQHF. CDR3 DNA sequence: TGTGCCAGCAGTAGCCGGGACAGAGTTCAGCCCCAGCATTTT.

This sequence joins TRBV5-6 and TRBJ2-7, with a tentative D call TRBD1 (6 bases). The V end was cut by 5 bases, the J end by 7 bases, with 25 bases between. Looked up from germline, CDR1 is SGHDT and CDR2 is YYEEEE. The CDR3 is 16 residues long. In DNA, the CDR3 is TGTGCCAGCAGTCCTACCCCGGGTCCCACTAGGGGGGAGCAGTACTTC. Protein product: CASSPTPGPTRGEQYF.

The chain carries TRBV7-2 and TRBJ1-3, with unresolved D. CDR1 is SGHTA and CDR2 is FQGNSA in the germline V gene. V was shortened by 2 bases and J by 0 bases, with 8 bases between the two germline ends. The CDR3 runs to 15 residues. The chain's CDR3 is CASSLFLSSGNTIYF. The CDR3 region has the DNA TGTGCCAGCAGCTTATTCCTATCCTCTGGAAACACCATATATTTT.

The V gene is TRBV30, the J gene TRBJ2-3; 9 nucleotides match TRBD2. Germline lookup yields CDR1 GTSNPN and CDR2 SVGIG (reference sequence). The CDR3 contains 14 residues. V was clipped by 5 bases and J by 5 bases; unmatched bases: 8. In DNA, the CDR3 is TGTGCCTGGGCCCGCGGGGGGGGAAGAGATACGCAGTATTTT. Its protein is CAWARGGGRDTQYF.

This clone was seen a single time. The rearrangement uses TRBV11-2 and TRBJ2-1; 8 bases are shared with TRBD1. The CDR3 has 14 amino acids. Losses at the gene ends were 11 bases for V and 9 bases for J; bases not matched to a gene: 15. Looked up from germline, CDR1 is SGHAT and CDR2 is FQNNGV. CDR3 sequence (DNA): TGTGCCTCACAGGGGCGGCAGGGGGCAAGTGAGCAGTTCTTC. Encoded protein: CASQGRQGASEQFF.

The gene calls are TRBV10-2 and TRBJ2-3, with unresolved D. Germline V gene sequence: CDR1 WSHSY, CDR2 SAAADI. The V end lost 4 bases, the J end lost 6 bases, and 5 bases lay between the germline ends. The CDR3 is 11 residues long. The CDR3 nucleotides are TGCGCCAGCAGTGCTTCGGATACGCAGTATTTT. Protein sequence: CASSASDTQYF.

The chain links TRBV19 to TRBJ2-3; 9 nucleotides agree with TRBD2. The CDR3 runs to 16 residues. V dropped 7 bases and J dropped 4; count of bases not matched to a gene: 12. The germline CDR1 and CDR2 sequences are LNHDA and SQIVND (reference sequence). The CDR3 DNA is TGTGCCAGTACCGAGACCGGGACTAGCTTCGCAGATACGCAGTATTTT. Its translation: CASTETGTSFADTQYF.

The chain couples TRBV4-1 to TRBJ1-4; the D is unclear. CDR1 is MGHRA, CDR2 YSYEKL, per germline. CDR3 length: 16 amino acids. Deletions cut 4 bases from V and 0 bases from J, with 12 bases between. CDR3 region: CASSPEGRPTNEKLFF. The DNA for the CDR3 is TGCGCCAGCAGCCCTGAGGGCAGGCCAACTAATGAAAAACTGTTTTTT.

The V and J genes are TRBV30 and TRBJ2-3, with 7 bases matching TRBD1. The germline gives CDR1 GTSNPN, CDR2 SVGIG (reference sequence). CDR3 length: 19 residues. The V gene end was trimmed by 1 base and the J gene end by 2 bases; junction bases not matched to a gene: 18. The CDR3 nucleotides read TGTGCCTGGAGTGCGAGTAGGGGGCTGGATGGAGCCTACACAGATACGCAGTATTTT. Its protein is CAWSASRGLDGAYTDTQYF. Filled out from reference TRBV30 and TRBJ2-3, the complete variable domain reads SQTIHQWPATLVQPVGSPLSLECTVEGTSNPNLYWYRQAAGRGLQLLFYSVGIGQISSEVPQNLSASRPQDRQFILSSKKLLLSDSGFYLCAWSASRGLDGAYTDTQYFGPGTRLTVL.

V and J are TRBV2 and TRBJ1-1, with 7 bases aligning to TRBD1. The V and J ends lost 7 bases and 5 bases, in that order; junction bases with no gene match: 10. Looked up from germline, CDR1 is SNHLY and CDR2 is FYNNEI. The CDR3 runs 14 residues. CDR3 region: CASTWRQGGTEAFF. The CDR3 bases are TGTGCCAGCACATGGAGACAGGGAGGGACTGAAGCTTTCTTT. Full variable domain (outside the CDR3, taken from reference TRBV2 and TRBJ1-1): EPEVTQTPSHQVTQMGQEVILRCVPISNHLYFYWYRQILGQKVEFLVSFYNNEISEKSEIFDDQFSVERPDGSNFTLKIRSTKLEDSAMYFCASTWRQGGTEAFFGQGTRLTVV.

This chain uses TRBV2 with TRBJ2-1, with 14 bases aligning to TRBD2. The germline CDR1 and CDR2 sequences are SNHLY and FYNNEI. V gave up 6 bases and J gave up 10 bases; unmatched junction bases: 5. The CDR3 consists of 14 residues. This CDR3 is CASSRLAGGGEQFF. The CDR3 DNA reads TGTGCCAGCAGCCGACTAGCGGGAGGGGGGGAGCAGTTCTTC.

About this clone: The same CDR3 also results from other DNA sequences found in this sample. The chain employs TRBV5-4 and TRBJ2-1; 7 bases fit TRBD2. Germline trimming cut 3 bases from V and 0 bases from J; bases unmatched to any gene: 3. The CDR3 loop spans 15 amino acids. Per the germline V gene, CDR1 is SGHNT and CDR2 is YYREEE (reference sequence). The CDR3 region has the DNA TGTGCCAGCAGCTCCAGCGGGAACTCCTACAATGAGCAGTTCTTC. Residues: CASSSSGNSYNEQFF.

CDR3 sequence reads: CASRDRGRGSYEQYF. CDR3 bases: TGTGCCAGTAGGGACAGGGGGCGCGGGTCCTACGAGCAGTACTTC. The V call is TRBV19, the J call TRBJ2-7, with 11 bases matching TRBD1. With V trimmed by 6 bases and J by 1 base, 5 bases remained unmatched. The CDR3 has 15 residues. Per the germline V gene, CDR1 is LNHDA and CDR2 is SQIVND (reference sequence). Supplemented by reference TRBV19 and TRBJ2-7, the full variable domain reads DGGITQSPKYLFRKEGQNVTLSCEQNLNHDAMYWYRQDPGQGLRLIYYSQIVNDFQKGDIAEGYSVSREKKESFPLTVTSAQKNPTAFYLCASRDRGRGSYEQYFGPGTRLTVT.

The V gene is TRBV27, the J gene TRBJ2-3, with D perhaps TRBD1 (5 bases). The CDR3 length is 13 residues. Germline V lookup: CDR1 MNHEY, CDR2 SMNVEV (reference sequence). Between the trimmed V and J ends, which lost 1 base and 8 bases, there was a span of 10 bases. DNA of the CDR3: TGTGCCAGCAGTTTATGGGGCCTAAGTACGCAGTATTTT. Translating gives CASSLWGLSTQYF.

The gene calls are TRBV5-4 and TRBJ2-7, with D unresolved. Trimming took 2 bases from V and 2 from J, leaving 8 bases between them. Germline V gene sequence: CDR1 SGHNT, CDR2 YYREEE (reference sequence). This CDR3 comprises 13 residues. The CDR3, as DNA: TGTGCCAGCAGCTTAGAGTTAACCTACGAGCAGTACTTC. Encoded protein: CASSLELTYEQYF. Using reference TRBV5-4 and TRBJ2-7 for the parts outside the CDR3, the full variable domain is ETGVTQSPTHLIKTRGQQVTLRCSSQSGHNTVSWYQQALGQGPQFIFQYYREEENGRGNFPPRFSGLQFPNYSSELNVNALELDDSALYLCASSLELTYEQYFGPGTRLTVT.